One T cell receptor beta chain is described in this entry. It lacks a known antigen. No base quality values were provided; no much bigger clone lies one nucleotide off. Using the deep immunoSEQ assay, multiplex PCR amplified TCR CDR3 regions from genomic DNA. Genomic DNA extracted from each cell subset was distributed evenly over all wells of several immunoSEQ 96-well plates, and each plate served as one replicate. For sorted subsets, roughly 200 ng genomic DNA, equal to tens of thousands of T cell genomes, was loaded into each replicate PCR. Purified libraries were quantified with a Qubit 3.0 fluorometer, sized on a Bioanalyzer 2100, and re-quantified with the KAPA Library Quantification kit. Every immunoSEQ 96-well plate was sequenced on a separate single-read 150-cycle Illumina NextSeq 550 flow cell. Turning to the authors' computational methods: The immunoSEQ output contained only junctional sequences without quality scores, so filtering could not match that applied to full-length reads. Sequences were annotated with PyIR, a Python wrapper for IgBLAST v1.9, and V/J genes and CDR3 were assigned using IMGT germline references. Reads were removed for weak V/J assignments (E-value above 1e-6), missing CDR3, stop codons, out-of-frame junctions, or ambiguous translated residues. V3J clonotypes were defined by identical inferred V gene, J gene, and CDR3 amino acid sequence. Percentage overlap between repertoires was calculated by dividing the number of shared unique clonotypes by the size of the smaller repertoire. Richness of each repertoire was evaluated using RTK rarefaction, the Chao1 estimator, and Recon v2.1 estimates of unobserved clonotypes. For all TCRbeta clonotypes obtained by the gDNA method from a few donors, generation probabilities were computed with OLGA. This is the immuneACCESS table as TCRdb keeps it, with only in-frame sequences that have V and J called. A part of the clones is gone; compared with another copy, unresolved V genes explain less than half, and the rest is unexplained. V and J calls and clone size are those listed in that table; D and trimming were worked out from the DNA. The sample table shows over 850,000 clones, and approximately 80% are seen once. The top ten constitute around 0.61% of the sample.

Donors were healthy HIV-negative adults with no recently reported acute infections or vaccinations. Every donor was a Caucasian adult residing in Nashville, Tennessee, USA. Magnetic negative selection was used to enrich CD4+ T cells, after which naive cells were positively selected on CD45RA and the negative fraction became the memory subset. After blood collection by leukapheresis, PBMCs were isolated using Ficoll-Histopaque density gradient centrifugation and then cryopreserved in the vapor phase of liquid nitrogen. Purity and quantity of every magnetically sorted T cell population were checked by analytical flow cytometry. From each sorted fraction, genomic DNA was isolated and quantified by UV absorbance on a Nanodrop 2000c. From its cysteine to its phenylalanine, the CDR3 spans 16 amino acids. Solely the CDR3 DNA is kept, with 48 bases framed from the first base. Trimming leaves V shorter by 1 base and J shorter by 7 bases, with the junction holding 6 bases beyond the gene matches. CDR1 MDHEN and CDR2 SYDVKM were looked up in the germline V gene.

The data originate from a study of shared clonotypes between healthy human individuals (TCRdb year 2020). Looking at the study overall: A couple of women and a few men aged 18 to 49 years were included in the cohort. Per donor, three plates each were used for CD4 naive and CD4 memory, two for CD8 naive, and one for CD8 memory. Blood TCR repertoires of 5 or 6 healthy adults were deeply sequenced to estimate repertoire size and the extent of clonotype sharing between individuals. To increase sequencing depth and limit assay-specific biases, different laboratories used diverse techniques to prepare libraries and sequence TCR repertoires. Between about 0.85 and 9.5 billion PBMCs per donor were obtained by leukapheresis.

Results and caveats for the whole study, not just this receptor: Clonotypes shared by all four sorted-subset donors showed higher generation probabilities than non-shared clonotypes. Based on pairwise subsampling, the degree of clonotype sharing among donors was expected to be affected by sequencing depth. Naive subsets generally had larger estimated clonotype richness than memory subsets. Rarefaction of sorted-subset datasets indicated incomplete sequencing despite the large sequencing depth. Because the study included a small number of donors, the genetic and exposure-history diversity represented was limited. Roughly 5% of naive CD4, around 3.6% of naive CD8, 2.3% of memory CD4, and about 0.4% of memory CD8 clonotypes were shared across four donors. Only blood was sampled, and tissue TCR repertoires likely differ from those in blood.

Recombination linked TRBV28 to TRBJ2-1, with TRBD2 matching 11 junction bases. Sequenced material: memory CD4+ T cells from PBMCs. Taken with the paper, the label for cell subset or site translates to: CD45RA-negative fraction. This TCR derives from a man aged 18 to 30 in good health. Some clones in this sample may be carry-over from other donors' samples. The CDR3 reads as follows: CASSLSEASGRNEQFF. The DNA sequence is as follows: TGTGCCAGCAGTTTATCCGAGGCTAGCGGGAGGAATGAGCAGTTCTTC.